Listed below are T cell receptor beta chains from one sample, sequenced in a study of identifying expanded T cells in peripheral blood. Measured with immunoSEQ multiplex PCR; TCRdb has only the in-frame clones, and not every one. There are 95,000 to 100,000 clones in the sample; 87% occur only once, and about 18% lies in the top ten. The source material was blood. The source is a person aged 18 to 70 in good health. Both conserved end residues are part of each CDR3. The D gene is left open where the match is weak. Expanded clones are given a class, and other clones once, few, many or no size at all.

.	TRBV19	TRBJ1-2	.	TGTGCCAGTAGTATAGAGGCGGGGCGGACATATGGCTACACCTTC	CASSIEAGRTYGYTF
.	TRBV7-2	TRBJ2-3	TRBD2	TGTGCCAGCAGCCTAGCGGGATCAGATACGCAGTATTTT	CASSLAGSDTQYF
.	TRBV7-9	TRBJ2-3	.	TGTGCCAGCAGCTTAGACAGGGTGACTAGCACAGATACGCAGTATTTT	CASSLDRVTSTDTQYF
.	TRBV5-3	TRBJ2-5	.	TGTGCCAGAAGACCGGCCCAGTACTTC	CARRPAQYF
.	TRBV11-2	TRBJ2-4	.	TGTGCCAGCAGCCCCGGGCGGGGGCAGTCCTTAGCCAAAAACATTCAGTACTTC	CASSPGRGQSLAKNIQYF
.	TRBV19	TRBJ2-7	.	TGTGCCAGTAGTGCCGGGACCGTCTACGAGCAGTACTTC	CASSAGTVYEQYF
.	TRBV10-3	TRBJ2-3	TRBD1	TGTGCCATCGCTTTCCAGGACAGGAGCTCTGATACGCAGTATTTT	CAIAFQDRSSDTQYF
.	TRBV7-2	TRBJ1-2	.	TGTGCCAGCAGCTCGGACAGACAAGATAACTATGGCTACACCTTC	CASSSDRQDNYGYTF
once	TRBV19	TRBJ2-7	.	TGTGCCAGTAGAGCGACAGGCACCTTGGGGTACGAGCAGTACTTC	CASRATGTLGYEQYF
.	TRBV6-5	TRBJ1-1	.	TGTGCCAGCAGTTATATGATGGGCGGGCAGAACACTGAAGCTTTCTTT	CASSYMMGGQNTEAFF
.	TRBV15	TRBJ2-1	.	TGTGCCACCAGCAGAGATAGGCTCTCCTACAATGAGCAGTTCTTC	CATSRDRLSYNEQFF
.	TRBV7-6	TRBJ2-3	TRBD1	TGTGCCAGCAGCCGGACACATCCCGGACAGGGGCCAGATACGCAGTATTTT	CASSRTHPGQGPDTQYF
.	TRBV6-1	TRBJ1-5	.	TGTGCCAGCAGTGAAGCGGGCAATCAGCCCCAGCATTTT	CASSEAGNQPQHF
.	TRBV14	TRBJ1-1	.	TGTGCCAGCAGCCAGATCGGGTTCCTAAACACTGAAGCTTTCTTT	CASSQIGFLNTEAFF
.	TRBV4-3	TRBJ1-6	.	TGCGCCAGCAGCCAAGAAGGGGCGGGGGCCTCCTATAATTCACCCCTCCACTTT	CASSQEGAGASYNSPLHF
.	TRBV18	TRBJ2-3	.	TGTGCCAGCTCACCGAGGGGTCAGCCCACAGATACGCAGTATTTT	CASSPRGQPTDTQYF
.	TRBV28	TRBJ1-4	TRBD1	TGTGCCATCCCACCGGGACAGGGGTTTTTT	CAIPPGQGFF
.	TRBV5-1	TRBJ2-5	TRBD1	TGCGCCAGCAGCTTGGGTGGGACAGGGGAAGAGACCCAGTACTTC	CASSLGGTGEETQYF
.	TRBV4-1	TRBJ2-3	.	TGCGCCAGCAGCCAAGTCTCACATGGCACAGATACGCAGTATTTT	CASSQVSHGTDTQYF
few	TRBV6-1	TRBJ1-5	.	TGTGCCAGCAGTGAGCACGATCAGCCCCAGCATTTT	CASSEHDQPQHF
.	TRBV7-9	TRBJ2-1	.	TGTGCCAGCAGCTTAGGGTTGGGTAATGAGCAGTTCTTC	CASSLGLGNEQFF
.	TRBV5-4	TRBJ2-1	TRBD2	TGTGCCAGCAGCTTTGGGACTAGCGGGGCCTACAATGAGCAGTTCTTC	CASSFGTSGAYNEQFF
few	TRBV27	TRBJ2-3	TRBD2	TGTGCCAGCAGCTCCGGGACTAGGGGGAAGTATTTT	CASSSGTRGKYF
.	TRBV6-5	TRBJ1-1	.	TGTGCCAGCAGTTACCAGCGGAACACTGAAGCTTTCTTT	CASSYQRNTEAFF
.	TRBV27	TRBJ2-7	.	TGTGCCAGCAGGCAGGGCTACGAGCAGTACTTC	CASRQGYEQYF
.	TRBV7-2	TRBJ2-5	.	TGTGCCAGCAGCGGAATATCCGGGACGGTAACTAAAGAGACCCAGTACTTC	CASSGISGTVTKETQYF
.	TRBV28	TRBJ1-4	TRBD1	TGTGCCAGCGCCCCGCCAGGGGGGAATGAAAAACTGTTTTTT	CASAPPGGNEKLFF
.	TRBV13	TRBJ2-7	TRBD1	TGTGCCAGCAGCCCCCCGGGACAGGTCTCCTACGAGCAGTACTTC	CASSPPGQVSYEQYF
.	TRBV5-4	TRBJ1-2	.	TGTGCCAGCAGCGTGTCAGGCACCTATGGCTACACCTTC	CASSVSGTYGYTF
.	TRBV6-6	TRBJ1-5	TRBD1	TGTGCCAGCAGTTTTGGACAGGGGTATCAGCCCCAGCATTTT	CASSFGQGYQPQHF
.	TRBV11-2	TRBJ2-7	.	TGTGCCAGCAGCTTTGGGTCAGGGGGGTACGAGCAGTACTTC	CASSFGSGGYEQYF
.	TRBV7-7	TRBJ2-5	.	TGTGCCAGCAGCCTGGGGAGGCAAGAGACCCAGTACTTC	CASSLGRQETQYF
.	TRBV19	TRBJ2-3	.	TGTGCCAGTAGTATACCCGGAGGGGATACGCAGTATTTT	CASSIPGGDTQYF
.	TRBV14	TRBJ1-2	.	TGTGCCAGCAGCCAAGATTATCCACCGCCCGGGAGCTATGGCTACACCTTC	CASSQDYPPPGSYGYTF
.	TRBV7-7	TRBJ2-3	.	TGTGCCAGCAGCCCGGGACTTCACACAGATACGCAGTATTTT	CASSPGLHTDTQYF
once	TRBV4-3	TRBJ1-4	.	TGCGCCAGCAGCCTTAACCTGGGACCAATGTCTGAAAAACTGTTTTTT	CASSLNLGPMSEKLFF
.	TRBV27	TRBJ2-6	.	TGTGCCAGCAGCCCCAGCTGGGGGGCCAACGTCCTGACTTTC	CASSPSWGANVLTF
.	TRBV7-8	TRBJ1-4	.	TGTGCCAGCAGCTCCTGGAAAGGGGAACTGTTTTTT	CASSSWKGELFF
few	TRBV4-1	TRBJ1-2	.	TGCGCCAGCAGCCAAGATGTAAGCTATGGCTACACCTTC	CASSQDVSYGYTF
.	TRBV7-7	TRBJ2-1	.	TGTGCCAGCAGCCCCCTACAATCATACAATGAGCAGTTCTTC	CASSPLQSYNEQFF
.	TRBV10-2	TRBJ2-3	.	TGCGCCAGCAGTGAGAGAGGTGGCCGCCTGGATACGCAGTATTTT	CASSERGGRLDTQYF
.	TRBV27	TRBJ2-2	.	TGTGCCAGCAGTTTAGGGACGGCATACACCGGGGAGCTGTTTTTT	CASSLGTAYTGELFF
.	TRBV11-2	TRBJ2-3	.	TGTGCCAGCAGCTTAGGTTTAATGGACACAGATACGCAGTATTTT	CASSLGLMDTDTQYF
.	TRBV12-5	TRBJ2-4	TRBD2	TGTGCTAGTGGTTTGGGGACTAGCGGGGGACTAGCCAAAAACATTCAGTACTTC	CASGLGTSGGLAKNIQYF
.	TRBV5-1	TRBJ1-2	.	TGCGCCAGCAGCTTAGGTGGACAGCTACCTTTCTATGGCTACACCTTC	CASSLGGQLPFYGYTF
.	TRBV6-5	TRBJ1-1	.	TGTGCCAGCAGTTACGATACGATAGGGGCTGAAGCTTTCTTT	CASSYDTIGAEAFF
.	TRBV29-1	TRBJ2-7	TRBD1	TGCAGCGTTGTTGGCTACAGGGGGTACTACGAGCAGTACTTC	CSVVGYRGYYEQYF
.	TRBV10-3	TRBJ1-1	.	TGTGCCATCAGTGATCCCCAGGTTGACACTGAAGCTTTCTTT	CAISDPQVDTEAFF
.	TRBV28	TRBJ1-2	.	TGTGCCAGCAGTTTACAGTTCCTGGGCTACACCTTC	CASSLQFLGYTF
.	TRBV7-2	TRBJ2-7	.	TGTGCCAGCAGCTTTGGACGCCGCTCCTACGAGCAGTACTTC	CASSFGRRSYEQYF
.	TRBV12-5	TRBJ1-6	.	TGTGCTAGTCGCGGGGGGCCAGGATCACCCCTCCACTTT	CASRGGPGSPLHF
.	TRBV23-1	TRBJ1-5	.	TGCGCCAGCAGTCAAGTCTTAAGCAGCGTCAATCAGCCCCAGCATTTT	CASSQVLSSVNQPQHF
.	TRBV4-3	TRBJ1-3	.	TGCGCCAGCAGCCAAACCCACTCTGGAAACACCATATATTTT	CASSQTHSGNTIYF
.	TRBV7-9	TRBJ1-1	.	TGTGCCAGCAGCTTAGGGGCTGTGAACACTGAAGCTTTCTTT	CASSLGAVNTEAFF
.	TRBV18	TRBJ1-6	.	TGTGCCAGCTCACCCACTGGGCAGAATTCACCCCTCCACTTT	CASSPTGQNSPLHF
.	TRBV9	TRBJ2-2	.	TGTGCCAGCAGCCCGGGAAGCGGGTTGAACACCGGGGAGCTGTTTTTT	CASSPGSGLNTGELFF
medium-sized	TRBV4-2	TRBJ2-1	TRBD2	TGTGCCAGCAGTCTACCAACTTACGGGGGGGCGGATGAGCAGTTCTTC	CASSLPTYGGADEQFF
.	TRBV5-6	TRBJ1-5	.	TGTGCCAGCAGCCCGGATCCATTGGGGCCCCAGCATTTT	CASSPDPLGPQHF